Shown below are 22 T cell receptor beta chains from a single sample sequenced in a study of blood T cell repertoires in COVID-19. The protocol was immunoSEQ multiplex PCR, while the TCRdb copy is restricted to in-frame clones and leaves out a portion. In the table there are some 140,000 clones, roughly 83% of which are singletons. Sequencing was done on a sample of PBMCs or T cells enriched from blood (not recorded which). These receptors were collected from a man over 45 who had recovered from COVID-19.

This clone came up once. The V and J genes are TRBV10-3 and TRBJ1-5, with TRBD1 matching 7 bases. Trimming at V came to 0 bases and at J to 5 bases, leaving 4 bases not matched to a gene. This CDR3 is built from 15 residues. Per germline, CDR1 ENHRY and CDR2 SYGVKD. The DNA of the CDR3 is TGTGCCATCAGTGAGTCGAATCAGGGGGATCAGCCCCAGCATTTT. It specifies CAISESNQGDQPQHF.

This chain connects TRBV6-5 to TRBJ1-2; 7 positions agree with TRBD1. With 3 bases clipped from V and 6 bases from J, the junction kept 7 bases outside the gene matches. The CDR3 has 14 amino acids. Germline lookup yields CDR1 MNHEY and CDR2 SVGAGI. The CDR3 DNA is TGTGCCAGCAGTTATAGCGACAGGGATAATGGCTACACCTTC. The encoded protein is CASSYSDRDNGYTF.

The CDR3 nucleotides are TGTGCCAGCAGTTCCGGGACAGGGGGTTATCAGCCCCAGCATTTT. As protein: CASSSGTGGYQPQHF. The chain combines TRBV6-5 with TRBJ1-5; TRBD1 matches at 11 bases. This CDR3 contains 15 residues. V shed 4 bases and J 5 bases; nucleotides not matched to a gene: 4. Looked up from germline, CDR1 is MNHEY and CDR2 is SVGAGI.

This clone was observed at least ten times. The chain links TRBV30 to TRBJ1-4; no definite D call. The CDR3 sequence is 14 residues long. Trimming shortened V by 4 bases and J by 3 bases, and 12 bases separated the two germline ends. Per germline, CDR1 GTSNPN and CDR2 SVGIG (reference sequence). CDR3 sequence: CAWTNLVANEKLFF. For the CDR3, the DNA is TGTGCCTGGACCAACTTGGTTGCTAATGAAAAACTGTTTTTT.

The rearrangement uses TRBV28 and TRBJ2-3; 12 nucleotides agree with TRBD2. In germline, CDR1 is MDHEN, CDR2 SYDVKM. This CDR3 spans 15 amino acids. With 8 bases clipped from V and 1 base from J, the junction kept 4 bases outside the gene matches. The CDR3 here is CASGASGGGTDTQYF. The CDR3 nucleotides read TGTGCCAGCGGGGCTAGCGGGGGGGGCACAGATACGCAGTATTTT. The full variable domain, its missing parts supplied by reference TRBV28 and TRBJ2-3, is DVKVTQSSRYLVKRTGEKVFLECVQDMDHENMFWYRQDPGLGLRLIYFSYDVKMKEKGDIPEGYSVSREKKERFSLILESASTNQTSMYLCASGASGGGTDTQYFGPGTRLTVL.

This clone showed up just a few times. This sequence joins TRBV10-3 and TRBJ1-2; possibly TRBD1 for D (5 bases). The CDR3 sequence is 15 residues long. CDR1 is ENHRY, CDR2 SYGVKD, per germline. Deletions cut 2 bases from V and 8 bases from J, with 18 bases between. Written as DNA, the CDR3 is TGTGCCATCAGTGAGGTCGGTGGGCAGGGCGAGGGCTACACCTTC. Translated: CAISEVGGQGEGYTF.

Concerning this clone: Additional DNA sequences in this sample encode the identical CDR3. The CDR3, as DNA: TGTGCCAGCAGCTTCAAAGAGACCCAGTACTTC. Translation: CASSFKETQYF. V and J are TRBV7-2 and TRBJ2-5; D unresolved. From germline, CDR1 is SGHTA and CDR2 FQGNSA. The CDR3 runs 11 residues. Trimming left V 3 bases short and J 3 bases short, with 2 bases between.

The CDR3 DNA sequence: TGTGCCATCACACGGGCGGGACTGATAAATGAGCAGTTCTTC. Its translation is CAITRAGLINEQFF. The chain has TRBV10-3 and TRBJ2-1, with D tentatively TRBD2 (6 bases). The V gene's germline CDR1 is ENHRY and CDR2 SYGVKD. The CDR3 has 14 residues. The V end lost 7 bases, the J end lost 7 bases, and 17 bases lay between the germline ends.

This chain links TRBV27 with TRBJ1-2; weak D call: TRBD1 (6 bases). Germline CDR1 MNHEY, CDR2 SMNVEV (reference sequence). CDR3 length equals 14 residues. Trimming took off 5 bases at V and 2 bases at J, with 12 bases between the two ends. The DNA of the CDR3 is TGTGCCAGCAGTGCTTTCACAGGGAACTATGGCTACACCTTC. It encodes CASSAFTGNYGYTF.

This sequence joins TRBV7-9 and TRBJ2-3, with TRBD2 matching over 9 bases. The J segment lost 4 bases and the V segment lost 4 bases, leaving 9 bases of the junction unmatched. The CDR3 loop spans 16 amino acids. Germline CDR1 reads SEHNR; CDR2 reads FQNEAQ (reference sequence). CDR3 in DNA: TGTGCCAGCAGCTGGGGGACTAGCAATGTAGCAGATACGCAGTATTTT. It is translated as CASSWGTSNVADTQYF.

The rearrangement links TRBV7-6 to TRBJ2-1; D is possibly TRBD2 (5 bases). Trimming removed 2 bases from V and 3 bases from J, with 14 bases in between. The CDR3 spans 16 residues. Germline CDR1 reads SGHVS; CDR2 reads FNYEAQ. The CDR3 protein is CASSLKMWTHYNEQFF. The CDR3 DNA is TGTGCCAGCAGCTTAAAAATGTGGACTCACTACAATGAGCAGTTCTTC.

This chain uses TRBV3-1 (or the pseudogene TRBV3-2) with TRBJ2-1, with D maybe TRBD2 (6 bases). The CDR3 loop spans 14 amino acids. Germline loops: CDR1 LGHDT, CDR2 YNNKEL (reference sequence). Trimming shortened V by 0 bases and J by 9 bases, and 12 bases separated the two germline ends. CDR3 region: CASSQDGGIREQFF. The CDR3 DNA reads as TGTGCCAGCAGCCAAGATGGGGGGATTCGTGAGCAGTTCTTC.

The rearrangement links TRBV28 to TRBJ1-1, with a weak D call TRBD1 (6 bases). CDR3 length equals 14 residues. Germline V CDR1 and CDR2: MDHEN, SYDVKM. Trimming took 7 bases from V and 2 from J, leaving 14 bases between them. CDR3 in amino acids: CASTAGALNTEAFF. DNA of the CDR3: TGTGCCAGCACCGCAGGGGCGCTTAACACTGAAGCTTTCTTT.

On this clone: The junction differs from germline at one of its ends, possibly a read error. The chain carries TRBV7-7 and TRBJ2-3; TRBD1 is a possible D gene (5 bases). The CDR3 runs to 15 residues. CDR1 and CDR2 (germline): SSHAT, FNYEAQ (reference sequence). The CDR3 protein is CASSLGPQGTDTQYF. CDR3 in DNA: TGTGCTAGCAGCTTAGGCCCCCAGGGTACAGATACGCAGTATTTT.

This clone was observed once. The chain links TRBV5-6 to TRBJ1-2; D is ambiguous. V shed 4 bases and J shed 5 bases, with 9 bases lying between them. Germline assignment: CDR1 SGHDT and CDR2 YYEEEE. CDR3 length: 12 residues. As DNA, the CDR3 is TGTGCCAGCAGCCGCCGACATTATGGCTACACCTTC. It yields the protein CASSRRHYGYTF.

This rearrangement joins TRBV6-5 to TRBJ1-3, with D possibly being TRBD1 (6 bases). The CDR3 runs 14 residues. Germline CDR1 reads MNHEY; CDR2 reads SVGAGI. V lost 8 bases and J lost 1, with 12 bases in between. Here the CDR3 DNA reads TGTGCCAGCCCATTGGACAGTTCTGGAAACACCATATATTTT. Translating gives CASPLDSSGNTIYF.

The genes are TRBV10-1 and TRBJ2-5, with TRBD1 identical over 8 bases. The CDR3 sequence is 14 residues long. V lost 4 bases to trimming and J lost 2 bases; unmatched junction nucleotides: 3. Germline V gives CDR1 WNHNN, CDR2 SYGVQD (reference sequence). The CDR3 region is CASSAGQGQETQYF. For the CDR3, the DNA is TGCGCCAGCAGTGCAGGACAGGGTCAAGAGACCCAGTACTTC.

The chain has TRBV4-2 and TRBJ2-1; 7 nucleotides line up with TRBD2. V was clipped by 3 bases and J by 4 bases; unmatched bases: 6. The CDR3 runs to 15 residues. In germline, CDR1 is LGHNA, CDR2 YNFKEQ. CDR3 in DNA: TGTGCCAGCAGCCATGGGCTAGCGGTTTACAATGAGCAGTTCTTC. This gives the protein CASSHGLAVYNEQFF.

The chain has TRBV7-3 and TRBJ2-7, with D maybe TRBD1 (5 bases). The CDR3 length is 13 residues. Trimming took 2 bases from V and 3 from J, leaving 8 bases between them. Germline lookup yields CDR1 SGHTA and CDR2 FQGTGA. The CDR3: CASSLDRNYEQYF. CDR3 DNA sequence: TGTGCCAGCAGCTTAGACAGAAACTACGAGCAGTACTTC.

In the case of this clone: This specimen includes other DNA sequences encoding the same CDR3. The genes are TRBV5-1 and TRBJ1-1; a possible D gene is TRBD1 (5 bases). Trimming removed 4 bases from V and 1 base from J, with 8 bases in between. The CDR3 contains 13 residues. Germline values: CDR1 SGHRS, CDR2 YFSETQ. CDR3 DNA: TGCGCCAGCAGCCCCACAGGGAACACTGAAGCTTTCTTT. Amino acid sequence: CASSPTGNTEAFF.

This chain connects TRBV7-2 to TRBJ2-7, with a tentative D call TRBD2 (6 bases). The V and J ends lost 5 bases and 6 bases respectively, with 17 bases between them. The CDR3 spans 14 residues. Germline CDR1 SGHTA, CDR2 FQGNSA. This chain's CDR3 is CASSTYGGVFEQYF. The DNA for the CDR3 is TGTGCCAGCAGCACCTACGGCGGGGTCTTCGAGCAGTACTTC. Full variable domain (outside the CDR3, taken from reference TRBV7-2 and TRBJ2-7): GAGVSQSPSNKVTEKGKDVELRCDPISGHTALYWYRQSLGQGLEFLIYFQGNSAPDKSGLPSDRFSAERTGGSVSTLTIQRTQQEDSAVYLCASSTYGGVFEQYFGPGTRLTVT.

This rearrangement joins TRBV28 to TRBJ1-2; a possible D gene is TRBD1 (5 bases). The CDR3 is made up of 12 amino acids. The V end was cut by 8 bases, the J end by 4 bases, with 11 bases between. The germline gives CDR1 MDHEN, CDR2 SYDVKM. DNA of the CDR3: TGTGCCAGCCGTGCAGGGTCCTATGGCTACACCTTC. This gives the protein CASRAGSYGYTF.